These 30 T cell receptor beta chains came from one sample sequenced in a study of blood T cell repertoires in COVID-19. TCRdb's copy holds only in-frame clones and misses some; the assay was immunoSEQ multiplex PCR. The sample shows 120,000 or so clones, more than 70% of them seen only once. Sequenced sample: peripheral blood. The receptors derive from a human donor in a cohort sampled during active COVID-19.

CDR3 loop: CASSLVAGSGNTIYF. The CDR3 nucleotides read TGTGCCAGCAGTTTAGTGGCAGGGTCTGGAAACACCATATATTTT. The genes are TRBV28 and TRBJ1-3; weak D call: TRBD1 (5 bases). With 2 bases removed from V and 1 base from J, the gap between germline ends came to 9 bases. CDR1 is MDHEN and CDR2 is SYDVKM in the germline V gene. The CDR3 covers 15 residues.

This clone was counted between two and nine times. The chain couples TRBV7-9 to TRBJ1-4; TRBD1 might be the D (6 bases). The CDR3 covers 13 residues. Germline V gene sequence: CDR1 SEHNR, CDR2 FQNEAQ (reference sequence). V was cut by 7 bases and J by 6 bases, with 12 bases left in between. The CDR3 DNA reads TGTGCCAGCAATACAGGGTGGGATGAAAAACTGTTTTTT. Protein sequence: CASNTGWDEKLFF.

V is TRBV29-1 and J is TRBJ1-2; tentative D call: TRBD1 (6 bases). With 6 bases removed from V and 7 bases from J, the gap between germline ends came to 27 bases. The germline gives CDR1 SQVTM, CDR2 ANQGSEA. The CDR3 contains 16 residues. The CDR3 here is CSVISADSRSTGGYTF. The CDR3 coding sequence is TGCAGCGTAATATCCGCGGACAGCAGAAGTACGGGTGGCTACACCTTC.

The chain couples TRBV3-1 (or the pseudogene TRBV3-2) to TRBJ2-1; 9 bases agree with TRBD1. CDR3 length equals 16 residues. V was clipped by 4 bases and J by 5 bases; unmatched bases: 9. CDR1 is LGHDT, CDR2 YNNKEL, per germline (reference sequence). For the CDR3, the DNA is TGTGCCAGCAGCCGAATGGGACAGGGTCGGGACAATGAGCAGTTCTTC. It yields the protein CASSRMGQGRDNEQFF.

The genes are TRBV11-1 and TRBJ2-7, with 7 nucleotides matching TRBD1. V dropped 1 base and J dropped 6; count of bases not matched to a gene: 9. The CDR3 is made up of 15 amino acids. Germline assignment: CDR1 SGHAT and CDR2 FQDESV (reference sequence). CDR3 region: CASSLDRGLMGEQYF. For the CDR3, the DNA is TGTGCCAGCAGCTTAGACAGGGGCCTGATGGGCGAGCAGTACTTC.

This sequence joins TRBV3-1 (or the pseudogene TRBV3-2) and TRBJ2-1; D perhaps matches TRBD2 (6 bases). This CDR3 is built from 13 residues. Trimming took 3 bases from V and 7 from J, leaving 10 bases between them. Germline loops: CDR1 LGHDT, CDR2 YNNKEL (reference sequence). The CDR3 reads CASSQGRGNEQFF. The DNA of the CDR3 is TGTGCCAGCAGCCAGGGCCGGGGGAATGAGCAGTTCTTC.

The gene calls are TRBV25-1 and TRBJ2-7, with D unresolved. CDR1 and CDR2 from the germline V gene are MGHDK and SYGVNS. There are 12 residues in the CDR3. V gave up 1 base and J gave up 3 bases, with 4 bases separating them. CDR3 loop: CASSESSYEQYF. The CDR3 DNA follows: TGTGCCAGCAGTGAATCGAGCTACGAGCAGTACTTC.

The chain combines TRBV7-2 with TRBJ2-7; D possibly corresponds to TRBD2 (7 bases). The germline gives CDR1 SGHTA, CDR2 FQGNSA. V lost 5 bases to trimming and J lost 3 bases, with 20 bases between them. The CDR3 is 16 residues long. The CDR3 spells CASSPLTGGAFYEQYF. The CDR3 DNA reads TGTGCCAGCAGCCCCTTAACGGGGGGCGCTTTCTACGAGCAGTACTTC.

The chain recombines TRBV7-9 with TRBJ1-4; a weak D match, TRBD1 (5 bases). The ends were cut back, 5 bases at V and 2 bases at J, with 9 bases in the middle. CDR3 length: 14 residues. CDR1 and CDR2 (germline): SEHNR, FQNEAQ (reference sequence). The CDR3 reads CASSIGGTNEKLFF. For the CDR3, the DNA is TGTGCCAGCAGCATTGGGGGGACTAATGAAAAACTGTTTTTT.

The V and J genes are TRBV28 and TRBJ1-5, with a tentative D call TRBD1 (5 bases). This CDR3 comprises 14 residues. The V and J ends lost 6 bases and 6 bases respectively, with 15 bases between them. The V gene's germline CDR1 is MDHEN and CDR2 SYDVKM. This CDR3 is CASRPFGGSQPQHF. CDR3 sequence (DNA): TGTGCCAGCAGGCCGTTTGGGGGGAGTCAGCCCCAGCATTTT.

This sequence joins TRBV2 and TRBJ2-1, with TRBD2 matching over 7 bases. Germline-derived CDR1 and CDR2 are SNHLY and FYNNEI. This CDR3 contains 15 residues. Trimming at V came to 7 bases and at J to 3 bases, leaving 9 bases not matched to a gene. The CDR3: CASTPRGLLYNEQFF. As DNA, the CDR3 is TGTGCCAGCACTCCCCGGGGACTACTCTACAATGAGCAGTTCTTC.

The chain has TRBV7-8 and TRBJ1-2, with D tentatively TRBD1 (5 bases). The CDR3 is 14 residues long. Germline V gene sequence: CDR1 SGHVS, CDR2 FQNEAQ. Trimming took 1 base from V and 4 from J, leaving 10 bases between them. Here the CDR3 DNA reads TGTGCCAGCAGCTTAGACCACCAGGGCTATGGCTACACCTTC. It is translated as CASSLDHQGYGYTF.

The chain has TRBV9 and TRBJ2-7; 13 nucleotides agree with TRBD2. Germline CDR1 is SGDLS and CDR2 is YYNGEE. V trimming: 3 bases; J trimming: 2 bases; junction bases outside the gene matches: 2. The length of the CDR3 is 15 residues. The DNA of the CDR3 is TGTGCCAGCAGCGCGGGACTAGCGGGGACCTACGAGCAGTACTTC. This codes for CASSAGLAGTYEQYF.

V gene TRBV6-1 combines with J gene TRBJ2-3; 11 bases are shared with TRBD2. J was trimmed by 4 bases and V by 2 bases; bases with no gene match: 2. Germline CDR1 and CDR2: MNHNS and SASEGT. The CDR3 contains 15 residues. The CDR3 is CASSESSGGADTQYF. The DNA for the CDR3 is TGTGCCAGCAGTGAAAGTAGCGGGGGGGCAGATACGCAGTATTTT.

The rearrangement joins TRBV29-1 to TRBJ2-7, with 13 nucleotides matching TRBD2. The CDR3 contains 13 residues. Germline V lookup: CDR1 SQVTM, CDR2 ANQGSEA. V dropped 4 bases and J dropped 6; count of bases not matched to a gene: 3. The CDR3, as DNA: TGCAGCGTTGTGAGGACTAGCGGGGGCGAGCAGTACTTC. This translates into CSVVRTSGGEQYF.

This chain joins TRBV19 and TRBJ1-5; D might be TRBD1 (6 bases). V was shortened by 3 bases and J by 0 bases, with 15 bases between the two germline ends. The germline CDR1 and CDR2 sequences are LNHDA and SQIVND (reference sequence). This CDR3 is built from 17 residues. The CDR3 here is CASSITRDTYSNQPQHF. CDR3 in DNA: TGTGCCAGTAGTATTACCCGGGACACGTATAGCAATCAGCCCCAGCATTTT.

The rearrangement links TRBV7-2 to TRBJ1-5; D is unclear. The germline gives CDR1 SGHTA, CDR2 FQGNSA. Deletions cut 1 base from V and 4 bases from J, with 11 bases between. The CDR3 spans 15 residues. CDR3: CASSLVGRLNQPQHF. The CDR3, as DNA: TGTGCCAGCAGCTTAGTAGGCAGGCTGAATCAGCCCCAGCATTTT.

V gene TRBV6-6 combines with J gene TRBJ1-5, with 10 bases that match TRBD1. Germline V lookup: CDR1 MNHNY, CDR2 SVGAGI (reference sequence). The CDR3 length is 15 residues. V dropped 6 bases and J dropped 6; count of bases not matched to a gene: 8. CDR3 residues: CASSLFGTGAQPQHF. In nucleotides, the CDR3 is TGTGCCAGCAGCCTCTTTGGGACAGGGGCTCAGCCCCAGCATTTT.

This clone was observed a handful of times. V and J are TRBV6-6 and TRBJ2-7; D is uncertain. Trimming left V 0 bases short and J 4 bases short, with 10 bases between. The CDR3 runs to 14 residues. CDR1 is MNHNY, CDR2 SVGAGI, per germline (reference sequence). The CDR3 DNA follows: TGTGCCAGCAGTTACTCGATCCAGGTTTACGAGCAGTACTTC. Translating it yields CASSYSIQVYEQYF.

The chain has TRBV5-5 and TRBJ1-3; D may be TRBD1 (5 bases). CDR1 and CDR2 from the germline V gene are SGHKS and YYEKEE (reference sequence). Trimming removed 0 bases from V and 2 bases from J, with 9 bases in between. This CDR3 has 15 amino acids. CDR3 sequence reads: CASSLEGLAGNTIYF. The CDR3 nucleotides read TGTGCCAGCAGCTTGGAGGGGTTGGCTGGAAACACCATATATTTT.

The chain joins TRBV18 to TRBJ2-1; 11 positions agree with TRBD2. CDR1 KGHSH and CDR2 LQKENI come from the germline V gene. CDR3 length equals 17 residues. V shed 6 bases, J shed 9 bases, and the junction held 16 bases outside the gene matches. This chain's CDR3 is CASSGLAGLAAGSEQFF. CDR3 DNA: TGTGCCAGCTCTGGACTAGCGGGCCTGGCGGCAGGGAGTGAGCAGTTCTTC.

The V and J genes are TRBV6-2 or TRBV6-3 and TRBJ2-7; no reliable D call. Germline lookup yields CDR1 MNHEY and CDR2 SVGEGT. CDR3 length equals 12 residues. Trimming cost V 5 bases and J 4 bases, with 9 bases left between them. CDR3 sequence: CASSTDWYEQYF. The CDR3 nucleotides read TGTGCCAGCAGTACTGACTGGTACGAGCAGTACTTC.

The chain employs TRBV18 and TRBJ2-7; D is unclear. CDR1 and CDR2 from the germline V gene are KGHSH and LQKENI. This CDR3 is 13 amino acids long. V was cut by 3 bases and J by 6 bases, with 12 bases left in between. CDR3 in amino acids: CASSPTGGFEQYF. The CDR3 nucleotides read TGTGCCAGCTCACCTACGGGTGGGTTCGAGCAGTACTTC.

About this clone: This CDR3 is also generated by other DNA sequences in the sample. The chain links TRBV24-1 to TRBJ2-5; 8 positions agree with TRBD1. CDR3 length: 16 residues. Germline-derived CDR1 and CDR2 are KGHDR and SFDVKD. The trim removed 5 bases at V and 1 base at J, leaving 8 bases unmatched. The CDR3 spells CATSGGAGGFQETQYF. CDR3 bases: TGTGCCACCAGTGGGGGGGCAGGGGGCTTCCAAGAGACCCAGTACTTC.

The chain uses TRBV28 and TRBJ2-1, with TRBD2 identical over 10 bases. After removal of 1 base from V and 10 bases from J, the junction contained 13 bases not matched to a gene. CDR1 MDHEN and CDR2 SYDVKM come from the germline V gene. The CDR3 loop spans 17 amino acids. CDR3 sequence (DNA): TGTGCCAGCAGTTTATACCCACTAGCGGGAAGCCCTAGGGAGCAGTTCTTC. It encodes CASSLYPLAGSPREQFF.

The chain couples TRBV19 to TRBJ2-6; 9 bases map to TRBD1. Per germline, CDR1 LNHDA and CDR2 SQIVND (reference sequence). The CDR3 runs to 18 residues. The junction had 10 bases not matched to a gene; V was cut back by 4 bases and J by 3 bases. As DNA, the CDR3 is TGTGCCAGTAGTACCGAAGGGACAGGGCTTAATGGGGCCAACGTCCTGACTTTC. It yields the protein CASSTEGTGLNGANVLTF.

J is TRBJ1-5 and V is TRBV4-1, with 11 bases that match TRBD1. The V and J ends lost 2 bases and 7 bases, in that order; junction bases with no gene match: 10. CDR3 length: 17 amino acids. CDR1 is MGHRA, CDR2 YSYEKL, per germline. The CDR3 is CASSQNTGTGGFQPQHF. CDR3 nucleotides: TGCGCCAGCAGCCAAAACACCGGGACAGGGGGTTTCCAGCCCCAGCATTTT.

The chain couples TRBV2 to TRBJ1-2; 8 positions match TRBD1. After removal of 6 bases from V and 5 bases from J, the junction contained 2 bases not matched to a gene. Per the germline V gene, CDR1 is SNHLY and CDR2 is FYNNEI. This CDR3 contains 12 residues. CDR3 protein: CASRDRGYGYTF. The CDR3 nucleotides read TGTGCCAGCAGAGACAGGGGTTATGGCTACACCTTC.

The chain combines TRBV6-5 with TRBJ2-3; 14 bases align to TRBD2. Germline CDR1 reads MNHEY; CDR2 reads SVGAGI. The CDR3 loop spans 14 amino acids. Losses at the gene ends were 9 bases for V and 6 bases for J; bases not matched to a gene: 5. In DNA, the CDR3 is TGTGCCAGTAGGGGACTAGCGGGAGCGGATACGCAGTATTTT. It translates to CASRGLAGADTQYF.

This sequence joins TRBV6-5 and TRBJ1-5; a weak D match, TRBD1 (5 bases). V was cut by 1 base and J by 2 bases, with 6 bases left in between. Germline V gives CDR1 MNHEY, CDR2 SVGAGI. The CDR3 runs 14 residues. CDR3 sequence (DNA): TGTGCCAGCAGTTACTTACAGGGCAATCAGCCCCAGCATTTT. Encoded protein: CASSYLQGNQPQHF.